Presented here are 19 T cell receptor beta chains from one specimen sequenced in a study of blood T cell repertoires in COVID-19. Clones were sequenced by immunoSEQ multiplex PCR, and TCRdb holds only the in-frame ones, with some missing. There are about 130,000 clones in the sample; approximately 86% occur only once, and under 2.5% lies in the top ten. The sample was PBMCs or T cells enriched from blood (not recorded which). These receptors were taken from a woman in her 50s who had recovered from COVID-19.

The rearrangement links TRBV6-5 to TRBJ2-7; a possible D gene is TRBD1 (7 bases). CDR1 and CDR2 from the germline V gene are MNHEY and SVGAGI. Trimming left V 0 bases short and J 1 base short, with 13 bases between. This CDR3 is built from 16 residues. CDR3 nucleotide sequence: TGTGCCAGCAGTTACTCGTCACAGGGGACTTCCTACGAGCAGTACTTC. This gives the protein CASSYSSQGTSYEQYF.

The chain is built from TRBV5-4 and TRBJ1-1; maybe TRBD1 (5 bases). The ends were cut back, 2 bases at V and 11 bases at J, with 13 bases in the middle. Per germline, CDR1 SGHNT and CDR2 YYREEE (reference sequence). This CDR3 spans 12 amino acids. This chain's CDR3 is CASSFNQGPAFF. The CDR3 DNA follows: TGTGCCAGCAGCTTCAACCAGGGTCCGGCTTTCTTT.

The chain joins TRBV7-6 to TRBJ2-7; 7 bases line up with TRBD1. Germline CDR1 SGHVS, CDR2 FNYEAQ. CDR3 length equals 15 residues. Trimming cost V 1 base and J 5 bases; bases outside gene matches: 8. The DNA for the CDR3 is TGTGCCAGCAGCTTAGATTGGACAGGTGGCCACGAGCAGTACTTC. Translating gives CASSLDWTGGHEQYF.

The rearrangement links TRBV19 to TRBJ1-6, with D tentatively TRBD1 (5 bases). This CDR3 is 16 amino acids long. With 7 bases removed from V and 4 bases from J, the gap between germline ends came to 17 bases. The germline V gene encodes CDR1 LNHDA and CDR2 SQIVND (reference sequence). The CDR3 sequence is CASTQTGGGYNSPLHF. The CDR3 DNA follows: TGTGCCAGTACCCAAACCGGGGGGGGGTATAATTCACCCCTCCACTTT.

The rearrangement joins TRBV6-5 to TRBJ2-6; 8 bases are shared with TRBD1. V shed 2 bases and J 3 bases; nucleotides not matched to a gene: 3. Germline V gene lookup returns CDR1 MNHEY and CDR2 SVGAGI. The CDR3 has 16 amino acids. CDR3: CASSYGQGGGANVLTF. Written as DNA, the CDR3 is TGTGCCAGCAGTTACGGACAGGGTGGTGGGGCCAACGTCCTGACTTTC.

The chain couples TRBV3-1 (or the pseudogene TRBV3-2) to TRBJ2-5; D is undetermined. The CDR3 loop spans 11 amino acids. CDR1 and CDR2 from the germline V gene are LGHDT and YNNKEL (reference sequence). Trimming shortened V by 5 bases and J by 4 bases, and 5 bases separated the two germline ends. The CDR3 DNA sequence: TGTGCCAGCAGCTCACTAGAGACCCAGTACTTC. Protein: CASSSLETQYF.

V and J are TRBV30 and TRBJ2-1; D gene uncertain. Trimming took 2 bases from V and 2 from J, leaving 7 bases between them. Looked up from germline, CDR1 is GTSNPN and CDR2 is SVGIG (reference sequence). The CDR3 runs 13 residues. CDR3 sequence: CAWSLSAYNEQFF. CDR3 DNA sequence: TGTGCCTGGAGTCTGTCGGCCTACAATGAGCAGTTCTTC.

The V call is TRBV24-1, the J call TRBJ2-1, with D unclear. Deletions cut 5 bases from V and 5 bases from J, with 18 bases between. This CDR3 comprises 16 residues. From germline, CDR1 is KGHDR and CDR2 SFDVKD. The CDR3 sequence: CATSASEALGNNEQFF. The CDR3 bases are TGTGCCACCAGTGCCAGTGAGGCCCTCGGTAACAATGAGCAGTTCTTC.

The chain employs TRBV6-6 and TRBJ1-3; D is uncertain. The CDR3 consists of 13 residues. Germline CDR1 MNHNY, CDR2 SVGAGI (reference sequence). With 7 bases removed from V and 0 bases from J, the gap between germline ends came to 7 bases. The CDR3 sequence: CASNPVSGNTIYF. The CDR3 DNA is TGTGCCAGCAATCCGGTCTCTGGAAACACCATATATTTT.

The CDR3 coding sequence is TGTGCCAGCAGTTTACTGACGGTAGCCGTTCGGAATTCACCCCTCCACTTT. Its protein product is CASSLLTVAVRNSPLHF. The chain carries TRBV27 and TRBJ1-6; D not resolved. The CDR3 runs to 17 residues. V was trimmed by 2 bases and J by 7 bases, leaving 18 bases between them. Germline-derived CDR1 and CDR2 are MNHEY and SMNVEV (reference sequence).

The CDR3 nucleotides are TGTGCCAGCAGTGAACTCCCGGAGCAGCCCCAGCATTTT. Residues: CASSELPEQPQHF. This chain links TRBV6-1 with TRBJ1-5; D unresolved. This CDR3 is 13 amino acids long. Germline CDR1 reads MNHNS; CDR2 reads SASEGT. V lost 2 bases and J 7 bases, leaving 9 bases between the germline ends.

The rearrangement links TRBV4-3 to TRBJ2-7; 7 positions agree with TRBD2. Losses at the gene ends were 0 bases for V and 0 bases for J; bases not matched to a gene: 8. Germline assignment: CDR1 LGHNA and CDR2 YSLEER. This CDR3 is 17 amino acids long. CDR3: CASSQDSGERGSYEQYF. CDR3 nucleotides: TGCGCCAGCAGCCAAGATTCTGGCGAGCGGGGCTCCTACGAGCAGTACTTC.

The rearrangement links TRBV10-3 to TRBJ2-7; D may be TRBD1 (5 bases). The CDR3 runs to 13 residues. The germline V gene has CDR1 ENHRY and CDR2 SYGVKD. V gave up 9 bases and J gave up 3 bases, with 15 bases separating them. The CDR3 DNA follows: TGTGCCATTGCTTCAGGGTCCAACTACGAGCAGTACTTC. This gives the protein CAIASGSNYEQYF.

V gene TRBV10-3 combines with J gene TRBJ1-2; a weak D match, TRBD1 (5 bases). V gave up 10 bases and J gave up 8 bases, with 23 bases separating them. Germline V lookup: CDR1 ENHRY, CDR2 SYGVKD. The CDR3 has 14 residues. The CDR3 sequence is CATTRGDAVGGYTF. In DNA form, the CDR3 reads TGTGCCACGACCCGGGGGGACGCCGTCGGGGGCTACACCTTC.

This chain connects TRBV7-8 to TRBJ2-5, with 7 bases lining up with TRBD2. V trimming: 4 bases; J trimming: 2 bases; junction bases outside the gene matches: 4. The V gene's germline CDR1 is SGHVS and CDR2 FQNEAQ. This CDR3 spans 14 amino acids. In nucleotides, the CDR3 is TGTGCCAGCAGCTACGGGAGGCTTCAAGAGACCCAGTACTTC. Its translation: CASSYGRLQETQYF.

V gene TRBV7-2 combines with J gene TRBJ2-7, with D tentatively TRBD1 (6 bases). The CDR3 contains 14 residues. Germline lookup yields CDR1 SGHTA and CDR2 FQGNSA. V was pared by 8 bases and J by 1 base, with 15 bases between. CDR3 amino acids: CASLEDRISYEQYF. For the CDR3, the DNA is TGTGCCAGCTTGGAGGACAGAATATCCTACGAGCAGTACTTC.

The V and J genes are TRBV24-1 and TRBJ1-4; 10 bases map to TRBD1. Germline values: CDR1 KGHDR, CDR2 SFDVKD. The junction had 14 bases not matched to a gene; V was cut back by 5 bases and J by 3 bases. This CDR3 has 19 amino acids. Here the CDR3 reads CATSAMGGQGRVANEKLFF. Written as DNA, the CDR3 is TGTGCCACCAGTGCCATGGGGGGACAGGGGAGGGTGGCTAATGAAAAACTGTTTTTT.

This rearrangement joins TRBV19 to TRBJ2-7; TRBD1 matches 7 bases. With 4 bases clipped from V and 2 bases from J, the junction kept 5 bases outside the gene matches. Germline V gene sequence: CDR1 LNHDA, CDR2 SQIVND (reference sequence). The CDR3 contains 14 residues. For the CDR3, the DNA is TGTGCCAGTAGTACCGGGACAGAGGCCTACGAGCAGTACTTC. It specifies CASSTGTEAYEQYF.

DNA of the CDR3: TGTGCCACCAGTGGGGGGTCTTGGGGGAACACTGAAGCTTTCTTT. Amino acids: CATSGGSWGNTEAFF. The chain recombines TRBV15 with TRBJ1-1, with TRBD1 as a possible D gene (5 bases). Germline CDR1 LNHNV, CDR2 YYDKDF (reference sequence). This CDR3 is 15 amino acids long. Trimming took 6 bases from V and 1 from J, leaving 15 bases between them.